The 14 T cell receptor beta chains given below trace back to one sample, sequenced in a study of a mutant IDH1 vaccine in newly diagnosed glioma. Specified time point: week 23, last vaccination. Doses comprised 300 ug of mutant IDH1 20-mer peptide each, plus topical imiquimod. Which antigens these TCRs recognize remains unknown. Using immunoSEQ multiplex PCR, the repertoire was profiled, and TCRdb retains in-frame clones only, with some absent. The sample contains 65,000 or so clones, 80% to 90% of which appear only once. The sample here was PBMCs, taken from a glioma patient whose treatment included an IDH1 peptide vaccine. The source of these receptors is a man under 40 with glioma.

The chain uses TRBV19 and TRBJ1-1; possibly TRBD1 for D (5 bases). There are 13 residues in the CDR3. V was trimmed by 7 bases and J by 5 bases, leaving 14 bases between them. Per the germline V gene, CDR1 is LNHDA and CDR2 is SQIVND (reference sequence). The CDR3 coding sequence is TGTGCCAGTACAGAGGCAGGGTCTACTGAAGCTTTCTTT. It translates to CASTEAGSTEAFF.

This chain uses TRBV5-5 with TRBJ2-3, with 10 bases identical to TRBD1. Per germline, CDR1 SGHKS and CDR2 YYEKEE (reference sequence). The CDR3 runs 16 residues. Trimming at V came to 4 bases and at J to 4 bases, leaving 9 bases not matched to a gene. The CDR3 bases are TGTGCCAGCAGCCGAATAGGCGGGACAGGGGCAGATACGCAGTATTTT. Translating gives CASSRIGGTGADTQYF.

The chain couples TRBV5-1 to TRBJ2-7; D gene uncertain. This CDR3 contains 16 residues. Trimming took off 0 bases at V and 2 bases at J, with 15 bases between the two ends. In germline, CDR1 is SGHRS, CDR2 YFSETQ. The CDR3 protein is CASSLASVVPPYEQYF. The CDR3 DNA follows: TGCGCCAGCAGCTTGGCTTCGGTTGTCCCACCCTACGAGCAGTACTTC.

The chain joins TRBV2 to TRBJ2-1, with a weak D call TRBD1 (5 bases). Between the trimmed V and J ends, which lost 6 bases and 7 bases, there was a span of 10 bases. Germline V gene lookup returns CDR1 SNHLY and CDR2 FYNNEI. CDR3 length equals 12 residues. The CDR3, as DNA: TGTGCCAGCAGGGCACAGGATAATGAGCAGTTCTTC. Translation: CASRAQDNEQFF.

V usage is TRBV29-1 and J usage is TRBJ2-2, with no clear D. The CDR3 extends over 14 amino acids. Germline CDR1 reads SQVTM; CDR2 reads ANQGSEA. The ends were cut back, 2 bases at V and 2 bases at J, with 9 bases in the middle. This CDR3 is CSVERSTNTGELFF. In DNA, the CDR3 is TGCAGCGTTGAAAGAAGCACAAACACCGGGGAGCTGTTTTTT.

CDR3 nucleotides: TGTGCCAGCAGCTTTCAGGGACCCTACGAGCAGTACTTC. Translated, it gives CASSFQGPYEQYF. The genes are TRBV13 and TRBJ2-5; either TRBD1 or TRBD2 may fit D (5 bases each). The J call may be incorrect, as the DNA end agrees better with TRBJ2-7. The germline CDR1 and CDR2 sequences are PRHDT and FYEKMQ (reference sequence). The CDR3 runs 13 residues.

This clone was detected only a few times. This rearrangement joins TRBV2 to TRBJ1-1, with 7 positions matching TRBD1. CDR1 SNHLY and CDR2 FYNNEI come from the germline V gene. The CDR3 is made up of 11 amino acids. Germline trimming cut 6 bases from V and 7 bases from J; bases unmatched to any gene: 2. The CDR3 loop reads CASRNRGEAFF. DNA of the CDR3: TGTGCCAGCAGAAACAGGGGTGAAGCTTTCTTT.

The CDR3 protein is CASSPLDRGTEAFF. The CDR3 DNA follows: TGTGCCAGCTCACCTCTAGACAGGGGCACTGAAGCTTTCTTT. The chain links TRBV18 to TRBJ1-1; TRBD1 matches 8 bases. Germline V CDR1 and CDR2: KGHSH, LQKENI. The CDR3 extends over 14 amino acids. After removal of 3 bases from V and 4 bases from J, the junction contained 4 bases not matched to a gene.

This clone is a singleton in its sample. The J gene is TRBJ2-3, the V gene TRBV29-1; no definite D call. The V end lost 6 bases, the J end lost 2 bases, and 9 bases lay between the germline ends. The CDR3 runs 12 residues. Germline-derived CDR1 and CDR2 are SQVTM and ANQGSEA. The DNA of the CDR3 is TGCAGCGTCGAGGTGATCACAGATACGCAGTATTTT. Translated, it gives CSVEVITDTQYF.

This chain links TRBV28 with TRBJ1-4, with 8 bases identical to TRBD1. The germline gives CDR1 MDHEN, CDR2 SYDVKM. This CDR3 is 18 amino acids long. Germline trimming cut 3 bases from V and 7 bases from J; bases unmatched to any gene: 16. CDR3 DNA sequence: TGTGCCAGCAGTTTGCCCGCTGTAGGGACAGGAACGTTTGAAAAACTGTTTTTT. This codes for CASSLPAVGTGTFEKLFF.

The rearrangement uses TRBV9 and TRBJ2-1, with 10 bases fitting TRBD1. The V and J ends lost 3 bases and 3 bases, in that order; junction bases with no gene match: 3. The CDR3 is 15 residues long. The germline CDR1 and CDR2 sequences are SGDLS and YYNGEE. The CDR3 is CASSGRDRGYNEQFF. CDR3 DNA sequence: TGTGCCAGCAGCGGACGGGACAGGGGCTACAATGAGCAGTTCTTC.

V is TRBV19 and J is TRBJ1-5; 10 nucleotides align to TRBD1. CDR1 is LNHDA, CDR2 SQIVND, per germline (reference sequence). Germline trimming cut 2 bases from V and 7 bases from J; bases unmatched to any gene: 8. This CDR3 contains 16 residues. CDR3 in DNA: TGTGCCAGTAGTATACCGGGACAGGGGATCTGGCAGCCCCAGCATTTT. Translating gives CASSIPGQGIWQPQHF.

This sequence joins TRBV2 and TRBJ2-7; the match to TRBD2 covers 10 bases. The CDR3 has 15 residues. J was trimmed by 4 bases and V by 7 bases; bases with no gene match: 10. Germline V gives CDR1 SNHLY, CDR2 FYNNEI. The CDR3 DNA follows: TGTGCCAGCAATGAGGCGGGACTAGCGCCTTACGAGCAGTACTTC. This sequence encodes CASNEAGLAPYEQYF.

This clone appeared a single time. The chain is built from TRBV19 and TRBJ1-5, with TRBD1 matching 7 bases. The trim removed 1 base at V and 2 bases at J, leaving 8 bases unmatched. Per germline, CDR1 LNHDA and CDR2 SQIVND (reference sequence). This CDR3 comprises 17 residues. CDR3 bases: TGTGCCAGTAGTATAGTGCCCGCCGGGACAGGCAATCAGCCCCAGCATTTT. This sequence encodes CASSIVPAGTGNQPQHF.